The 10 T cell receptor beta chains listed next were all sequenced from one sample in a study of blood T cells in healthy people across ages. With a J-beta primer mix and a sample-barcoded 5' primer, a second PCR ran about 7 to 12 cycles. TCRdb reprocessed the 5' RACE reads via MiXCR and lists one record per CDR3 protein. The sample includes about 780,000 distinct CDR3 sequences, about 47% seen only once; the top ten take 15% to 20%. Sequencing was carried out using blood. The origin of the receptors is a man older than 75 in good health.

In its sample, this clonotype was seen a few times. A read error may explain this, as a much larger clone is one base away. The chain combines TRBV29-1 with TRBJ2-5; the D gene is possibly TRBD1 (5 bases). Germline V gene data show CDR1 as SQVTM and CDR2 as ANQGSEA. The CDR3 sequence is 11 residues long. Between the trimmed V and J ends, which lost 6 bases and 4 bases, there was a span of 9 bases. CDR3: CSVDIRETQYF. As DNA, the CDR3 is TGCAGCGTGGACATCCGAGAGACCCAGTACTTC.

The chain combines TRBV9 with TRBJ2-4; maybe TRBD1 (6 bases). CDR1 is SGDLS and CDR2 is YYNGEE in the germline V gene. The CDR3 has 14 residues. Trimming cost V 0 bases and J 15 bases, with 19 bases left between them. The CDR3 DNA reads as TGTGCCAGCAGCGTAGAGTGGAATTCAGGGGAGCTGTACTTC. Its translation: CASSVEWNSGELYF.

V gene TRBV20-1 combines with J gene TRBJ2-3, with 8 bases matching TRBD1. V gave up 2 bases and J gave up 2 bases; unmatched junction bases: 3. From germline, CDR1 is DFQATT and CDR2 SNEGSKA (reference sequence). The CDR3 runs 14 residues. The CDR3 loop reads CSARSGQDTDTQYF. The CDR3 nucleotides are TGCAGTGCTAGATCGGGACAGGACACAGATACGCAGTATTTT.

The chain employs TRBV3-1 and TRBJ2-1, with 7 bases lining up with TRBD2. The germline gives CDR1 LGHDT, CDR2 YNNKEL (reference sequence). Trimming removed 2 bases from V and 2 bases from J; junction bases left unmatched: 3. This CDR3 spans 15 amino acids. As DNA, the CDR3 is TGTGCCAGCAGCCAACTAGCGGACACCTACAATGAGCAGTTCTTC. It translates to CASSQLADTYNEQFF.

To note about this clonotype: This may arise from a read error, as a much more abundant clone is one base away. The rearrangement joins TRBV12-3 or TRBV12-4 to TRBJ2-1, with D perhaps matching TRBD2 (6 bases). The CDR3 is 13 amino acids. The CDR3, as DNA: TGTGCCAGCAGTCGCCGTGGCGGGAATGGGCAGTTCTTC. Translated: CASSRRGGNGQFF.

CDR3 DNA sequence: TGTGCCACCACCCCGGACAGGGGACCCTACGAGCAGTACTTC. Its translation is CATTPDRGPYEQYF. This chain uses TRBV15 with TRBJ2-7, with 9 bases aligning to TRBD1. The CDR3 extends over 14 amino acids. V was clipped by 7 bases and J by 2 bases; unmatched bases: 6. Germline CDR1 and CDR2: LNHNV and YYDKDF (reference sequence).

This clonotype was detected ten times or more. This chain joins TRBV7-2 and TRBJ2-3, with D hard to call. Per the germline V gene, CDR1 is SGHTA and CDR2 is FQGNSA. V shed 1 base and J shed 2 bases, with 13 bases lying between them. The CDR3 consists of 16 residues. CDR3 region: CASSLVLSSPTDTQYF. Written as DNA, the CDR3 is TGTGCCAGCAGCTTAGTGTTATCCTCCCCCACAGATACGCAGTATTTT.

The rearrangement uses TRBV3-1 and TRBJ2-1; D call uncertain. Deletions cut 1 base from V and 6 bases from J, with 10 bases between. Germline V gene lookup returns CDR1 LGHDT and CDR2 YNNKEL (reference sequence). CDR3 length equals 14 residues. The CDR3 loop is CASSQGFSTNEQFF. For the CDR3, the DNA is TGTGCCAGCAGCCAAGGGTTTAGCACCAATGAGCAGTTCTTC.

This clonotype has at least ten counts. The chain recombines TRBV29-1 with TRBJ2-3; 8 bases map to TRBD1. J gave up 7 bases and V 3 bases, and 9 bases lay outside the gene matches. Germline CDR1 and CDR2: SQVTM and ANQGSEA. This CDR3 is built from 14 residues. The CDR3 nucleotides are TGCAGCGTTGAGAAGCAGGGGGCAATGAATACGCAGTATTTT. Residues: CSVEKQGAMNTQYF.

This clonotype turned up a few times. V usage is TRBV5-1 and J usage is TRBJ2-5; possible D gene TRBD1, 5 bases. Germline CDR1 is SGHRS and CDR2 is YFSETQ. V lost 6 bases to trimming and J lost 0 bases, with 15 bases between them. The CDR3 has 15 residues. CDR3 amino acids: CASTPGPRDQETQYF. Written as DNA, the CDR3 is TGCGCCAGCACCCCAGGGCCAAGGGACCAAGAGACCCAGTACTTC.